This T cell receptor beta chain was profiled in a study of blood T cell repertoires in COVID-19. This CDR3 is built from 15 residues. V shed 4 bases and J shed 8 bases, with 18 bases lying between them. Germline CDR1 reads SGDLS; CDR2 reads YYNGEE. Clones were read by immunoSEQ multiplex PCR, and TCRdb kept only the in-frame ones, dropping some. The data hold hundreds of thousands of clones, with roughly 86% observed a single time. The chain links TRBV9 to TRBJ1-4; D is perhaps TRBD1 (6 bases). The sequencing sample was made of peripheral blood. The clonotype originates from a woman aged 55 to 70 who had recovered from COVID-19. The CDR3 protein is CASSIGRDTTEKLFF. Here the CDR3 DNA reads TGTGCCAGCAGCATTGGGAGGGACACTACGGAAAAACTGTTTTTT.